These 18 T cell receptor beta chains share one sample of origin, sequenced in a study of shared clonotypes between healthy human individuals. The table came from immunoSEQ multiplex PCR; TCRdb's copy has only in-frame clones and leaves some out. The sample records about 1.9 million clones, around 93% being singletons. Cells designated naive CD8 were CD45RO-negative and were positively selected for CCR7, with terminally differentiated effector memory CD45RA+ cells excluded. What was sequenced was naive CD8+ T cells from PBMCs. The receptor source for this set is a man aged 18 to 29 in good health. Some clones in this sample may be carry-over from other donors' samples.

In nucleotides, the CDR3 is TGTGCCAGCGGTCGGGACCGGAGGAACACTGAAGCTTTCTTT. Translation: CASGRDRRNTEAFF. V gene TRBV6-6 combines with J gene TRBJ1-1, with a weak D call TRBD1 (5 bases). The V and J ends lost 8 bases and 1 base respectively, with 14 bases between them. The CDR3 is 14 amino acids. In germline, CDR1 is MNHNY, CDR2 SVGAGI (reference sequence).

The V gene is TRBV5-1, the J gene TRBJ1-1, with a possible D match to TRBD1 (6 bases). This CDR3 has 13 amino acids. V was cut by 2 bases and J by 6 bases, with 11 bases left in between. Per germline, CDR1 SGHRS and CDR2 YFSETQ. The CDR3 sequence is CASSFSGAPEAFF. CDR3 sequence (DNA): TGCGCCAGCAGCTTTTCGGGGGCCCCTGAAGCTTTCTTT.

A remark on this clone: This CDR3 is also generated by other DNA sequences in the sample. The genes are TRBV4-1 and TRBJ2-2; D not certain. The V end was cut by 1 base, the J end by 4 bases, with 4 bases between. CDR3 length: 13 amino acids. Germline V gene lookup returns CDR1 MGHRA and CDR2 YSYEKL. The CDR3 loop reads CASSQVSTGELFF. CDR3 bases: TGCGCCAGCAGCCAAGTGAGCACCGGGGAGCTGTTTTTT.

The chain recombines TRBV27 with TRBJ2-7, with 9 bases matching TRBD2. J gave up 2 bases and V 10 bases, and 9 bases lay outside the gene matches. This CDR3 contains 14 residues. The germline CDR1 and CDR2 sequences are MNHEY and SMNVEV (reference sequence). This chain's CDR3 is CATAGGTRPYEQYF. CDR3 coding DNA: TGTGCCACCGCGGGGGGGACTCGGCCCTACGAGCAGTACTTC.

The CDR3 region has the DNA TGCGCCAGCAGCCAAGATATGGGTCTAGCGGGTACTTTTACCTACGAGCAGTACTTC. Protein sequence: CASSQDMGLAGTFTYEQYF. The chain combines TRBV4-3 with TRBJ2-7, with 8 bases identical to TRBD2. V trimming: 0 bases; J trimming: 2 bases; junction bases outside the gene matches: 15. The CDR3 has 19 residues. Germline CDR1 reads LGHNA; CDR2 reads YSLEER.

The CDR3 DNA sequence: TGTGCCAGCAGTGTGATCGGGACAGTAGCCGAAGCTTTCTTT. Encoded protein: CASSVIGTVAEAFF. This rearrangement joins TRBV27 to TRBJ1-1, with 7 bases lining up with TRBD1. V lost 5 bases, J lost 8 bases, and 11 bases stayed unmatched. Looked up from germline, CDR1 is MNHEY and CDR2 is SMNVEV (reference sequence). CDR3 size: 14 residues.

V is TRBV6-1 and J is TRBJ2-2; D is unresolved. This CDR3 region has 12 residues. V was cut by 8 bases and J by 2 bases, with 6 bases left in between. CDR1 MNHNS and CDR2 SASEGT come from the germline V gene. In DNA form, the CDR3 reads TGTGCCAGCCCGTCCAACACCGGGGAGCTGTTTTTT. It specifies CASPSNTGELFF.

V is TRBV7-9 and J is TRBJ1-3; D is unclear. V lost 11 bases, J lost 9 bases, and 14 bases lay in between. This CDR3 is built from 11 residues. Per germline, CDR1 SEHNR and CDR2 FQNEAQ (reference sequence). The CDR3 protein is CAGPTARTIYF. The CDR3, as DNA: TGTGCCGGCCCGACTGCTCGCACCATATATTTT.

The V and J genes are TRBV2 and TRBJ1-5, with 8 bases aligning to TRBD1. There are 16 residues in the CDR3. Germline assignment: CDR1 SNHLY and CDR2 FYNNEI. V shed 3 bases and J 2 bases; nucleotides not matched to a gene: 6. The CDR3 spells CASSDPGQGGNQPQHF. CDR3 DNA sequence: TGTGCCAGCAGTGACCCCGGACAGGGAGGCAATCAGCCCCAGCATTTT.

V gene TRBV18 combines with J gene TRBJ2-3, with D possibly being TRBD1 (6 bases). CDR3 length equals 18 residues. Trimming took 3 bases from V and 0 from J, leaving 19 bases between them. Germline loops: CDR1 KGHSH, CDR2 LQKENI. CDR3 protein: CASSPVPLRDRSTDTQYF. The CDR3 DNA reads TGTGCCAGCTCACCGGTCCCCCTTCGAGACAGGAGCACAGATACGCAGTATTTT.

This chain uses TRBV19 with TRBJ1-5; D is uncertain. V lost 5 bases, J lost 2 bases, and 22 bases lay in between. CDR3 length equals 18 residues. Germline CDR1 reads LNHDA; CDR2 reads SQIVND (reference sequence). CDR3 loop: CASSPLGEVDIGNQPQHF. As DNA, the CDR3 is TGTGCCAGTAGTCCTCTCGGGGAGGTGGATATTGGCAATCAGCCCCAGCATTTT. The full variable domain, completed using reference TRBV19 and TRBJ1-5, is DGGITQSPKYLFRKEGQNVTLSCEQNLNHDAMYWYRQDPGQGLRLIYYSQIVNDFQKGDIAEGYSVSREKKESFPLTVTSAQKNPTAFYLCASSPLGEVDIGNQPQHFGDGTRLSIL.

V and J are TRBV5-1 and TRBJ2-3, with TRBD2 identical over 10 bases. V was pared by 3 bases and J by 6 bases, with 16 bases of the junction left unmatched. Germline V gene data show CDR1 as SGHRS and CDR2 as YFSETQ. The CDR3 totals 18 residues. The CDR3 coding sequence is TGCGCCAGCAGCTACCGGGCGTCTAGCGGGAGCGAGTTGGATACGCAGTATTTT. This encodes CASSYRASSGSELDTQYF.

This chain links TRBV13 with TRBJ2-2; no clear D gene. The germline V gene encodes CDR1 PRHDT and CDR2 FYEKMQ (reference sequence). V was trimmed by 5 bases and J by 1 base, leaving 8 bases between them. The CDR3 covers 14 residues. The CDR3 nucleotides read TGTGCCAGCAGCCGTGGCTGGAACACCGGGGAGCTGTTTTTT. Amino acids: CASSRGWNTGELFF.

The genes are TRBV27 and TRBJ2-3, with D possibly matching TRBD2 (6 bases). Germline V gives CDR1 MNHEY, CDR2 SMNVEV (reference sequence). The CDR3 sequence is 14 residues long. Between the trimmed V and J ends, which lost 6 bases and 4 bases, there was a span of 14 bases. The CDR3, as DNA: TGTGCCAGCAGAGCGGGTTTGAGGGCAGATACGCAGTATTTT. This gives the protein CASRAGLRADTQYF.

This chain links TRBV27 with TRBJ2-6; perhaps TRBD2 as D (5 bases). Germline CDR1 MNHEY, CDR2 SMNVEV (reference sequence). The CDR3 runs to 14 residues. Trimming cost V 0 bases and J 9 bases, with 9 bases left between them. This CDR3 reads CASSLSRAGNVLTF. Here the CDR3 DNA reads TGTGCCAGCAGTTTATCGAGGGCGGGCAACGTCCTGACTTTC. The full variable domain, rest sourced from reference TRBV27 and TRBJ2-6, is EAQVTQNPRYLITVTGKKLTVTCSQNMNHEYMSWYRQDPGLGLRQIYYSMNVEVTDKGDVPEGYKVSRKEKRNFPLILESPSPNQTSLYFCASSLSRAGNVLTFGAGSRLTVL.

The chain has TRBV7-8 and TRBJ2-2; tentatively, D is TRBD2 (6 bases). The CDR3 runs to 15 residues. The V end was cut by 3 bases, the J end by 6 bases, with 14 bases between. Germline-derived CDR1 and CDR2 are SGHVS and FQNEAQ. The CDR3 sequence: CASSLVASVSGELFF. The CDR3 region has the DNA TGTGCCAGCAGCTTGGTTGCTAGCGTCTCCGGGGAGCTGTTTTTT.

This clone was recorded once. The rearrangement links TRBV9 to TRBJ1-1, with a possible D match to TRBD1 (5 bases). V was pared by 3 bases and J by 2 bases, with 14 bases between. Germline CDR1 is SGDLS and CDR2 is YYNGEE. This CDR3 comprises 15 residues. In DNA form, the CDR3 reads TGTGCCAGCAGCGCGGGAGGGGAACCCAACACTGAAGCTTTCTTT. Its translation: CASSAGGEPNTEAFF. The full variable domain, in which reference TRBV9 and TRBJ1-1 provide the parts outside the CDR3, is DSGVTQTPKHLITATGQRVTLRCSPRSGDLSVYWYQQSLDQGLQFLIQYYNGEERAKGNILERFSAQQFPDLHSELNLSSLELGDSALYFCASSAGGEPNTEAFFGQGTRLTVV.

The rearrangement links TRBV27 to TRBJ2-2; no firm D call. Trimming removed 5 bases from V and 3 bases from J, with 10 bases in between. The CDR3 consists of 14 residues. Germline V gene sequence: CDR1 MNHEY, CDR2 SMNVEV (reference sequence). For the CDR3, the DNA is TGTGCCAGCAGTCAACTCTGGGACACCGGGGAGCTGTTTTTT. It yields the protein CASSQLWDTGELFF.